Described below is a single TCR beta chain sequence and its context. Its antigen is currently not known. Base qualities are not recorded, but no much larger clone differs from it by a single base. These data originate in a study of blood T cell repertoires in COVID-19 (TCRdb year 2020). Describing the broader study: The collaborator samples originated in the United States, Italy and Spain and spanned the acute and convalescent phases of COVID-19. Subjects who had been exposed to COVID-19, were actively infected with it, or had recovered from it provided the deeply sampled blood TCRbeta repertoires that made up the dataset. The material from the prospective study consisted of cDNA or gDNA derived from T cells, B-cell-depleted T cells, or PBMCs. The repertoires were released in a freely available public database meant as a resource for research on the immune response to SARS-CoV-2. A de-identified subject ID, COVID-19 status, age in years and sex were almost always included in the sample metadata. Where available, HLA class I and class II types were obtained from metadata supplied by the sample provider rather than from assay-based typing. The samples were drawn from the first 160 participants of the ongoing ImmuneRACE study and from some 1,300 subjects provided by 6 global collaborators. Summary of the overall study and its limitations: Clinical and demographic metadata were provided uncurated, with the amount varying by source and participant.

Participants in the prospective study were enrolled through a virtual design, were aged roughly 18 to 100 years, and lived in roughly 24 United States geographic areas. In the prospective study, participants were assigned to cohorts based on the clinical history participants reported in a screening survey and a study questionnaire. Recovered participants in ImmuneRACE Cohort 3 were defined as having two consecutive negative NP/OP PCR tests, clearance from a healthcare professional, or resolution of symptoms. Mobile phlebotomists in the prospective study collected whole blood, serum and a nasopharyngeal or oropharyngeal swab from every participant. Over an approximately two-month period, participants in the prospective study had the option of providing additional blood draws and questionnaires. Prospective study blood samples were shipped either frozen or at room temperature before DNA extraction.

TCRbeta CDR3 regions were amplified from genomic DNA by means of the immunoSEQ Assay, a bias-controlled multiplex PCR. In the original analysis: Within the assay, amplification of reference gene primers was used to estimate how many nucleated cells each sample contained. Sequence reads were collapsed and filtered to measure the absolute abundance of every unique TCRbeta CDR3 rearrangement. For each sample, productive Simpson clonality was calculated as the square root of Simpson's diversity index over productive rearrangements. TCRdb holds this immuneACCESS table with in-frame rearrangements only. Some clones are missing; in checked studies, unresolved V genes explain under half, and the rest has no known cause. That table furnishes V, J and clone size, whereas the DNA furnished D and trimming. This sample has approximately 230,000 clones in its table, and about nine tenths of those were observed once. 1.5% to 2% of the sample rests with the top ten.

From V the trimming removes 4 bases and from J it removes 2 bases, while the gene matches leave 2 bases of the junction unaccounted for. CDR1 is given as SGHRS and CDR2 as YFSETQ, both from the germline V gene. From cysteine to phenylalanine, the CDR3 is 15 amino acids long. Kept here is only the CDR3 DNA, which spans 45 bases and is read in frame from base 1. The sequence derives from a man aged 35 to 55 who had recovered from COVID-19. Sequenced: PBMCs or T cells enriched from blood (not recorded which). The rearrangement combines TRBV5-1 with TRBJ1-6, with 8 bases in between that match TRBD1. The CDR3: CASSPDRAYNSPLHF. In nucleotides, the sequence is TGCGCCAGCAGCCCGGACAGGGCCTATAATTCACCCCTCCACTTT.